The present entry profiles one TCR beta chain with its context. This entry is derived from a study of Ad26.COV2.S vaccination and SARS-CoV-2 variants. Specified treatment: some 20 received Ad26.COV2.S at low or high dose, single or two shots; 5 received placebo; per-sample allocation not given. It was on day 63 after the first vaccine or placebo injection that samples were taken. Sequencing was performed with immunoSEQ multiplex PCR; in TCRdb, only in-frame clones are kept and a portion is missing. This sample yields over 250,000 clones, of which about 87% are seen a single time; less than 3.5% belongs to the top ten. Trimming pared 2 bases from V and 9 bases from J, leaving 17 bases between. This CDR3 is 16 amino acids long. The germline V gene encodes CDR1 MNHNY and CDR2 SVGAGI (reference sequence).

The sample consisted of peripheral blood, taken in a trial of Ad26.COV2.S vaccine versus placebo. This TCR was sampled from a person aged 18-60 years who received the Ad26.COV2.S COVID-19 vaccine or a placebo. The V gene is TRBV6-6, the J gene TRBJ1-6; a weak D match, TRBD1 (5 bases). The CDR3 region is CASSYRSAPQGSPLHF. For the CDR3, the DNA is TGTGCCAGCAGTTACCGCTCTGCGCCCCAGGGTTCACCCCTCCACTTT.